What follows describes a single T cell receptor (beta chain). Its target is not known. Processing was applied to graft tissue in order to liberate intraepithelial and lamina propria lymphocytes. Produced via immunoSEQ multiplex PCR; TCRdb's table is partial and in-frame only. The profile shows about 19,000 clones, approximately 70% of them singletons. The data were obtained in a study of graft-versus-host responses after intestinal transplantation. Looking at the study overall: Those transplanted obtained multivisceral, liver-intestinal, or isolated intestinal grafts. Every recipient had anti-thymocyte globulin induction and about three years of tacrolimus plus steroids.

There are 18 residues in the CDR3. The V and J ends lost 0 bases and 2 bases, in that order; junction bases with no gene match: 9. Germline CDR1 reads SGHNT; CDR2 reads YYREEE (reference sequence). Findings and limits, study-wide: Early post-transplant falls in HvG clones accompanied the peak levels of circulating GvH clones. GvH clones occurred in recipient marrow; some first appeared in ileum or blood.

This material consisted of ileum tissue, taken around 20 days after intestinal transplant. The chain recombines TRBV5-4 with TRBJ2-3; 10 positions agree with TRBD2. The clonotype comes from a human patient who received an intestinal transplant, so some T cells may come from the graft donor. CDR3 region: CASSLALLAGANTDTQYF. The CDR3 DNA is TGTGCCAGCAGCTTGGCCCTCCTAGCGGGGGCAAACACAGATACGCAGTATTTT.